This T cell receptor beta chain stems from a study of blood T cell repertoires in COVID-19. Study-wide context: The study drew acute and convalescent COVID-19 samples from the United States, Italy and Spain. PBMCs, B-cell-depleted T cells, or T cells were the source of the cDNA or gDNA that made up the material.

In the original analysis: Estimation of nucleated cell counts relied on the amplification of reference gene primers. Sequencing was performed with immunoSEQ multiplex PCR; in TCRdb, only in-frame clones are kept and a portion is missing. The V and J calls and the clone size are those of that table, but D and trimming were determined from the DNA. Of about 230,000 clones listed, around 83% are singletons. The sample taken for sequencing was peripheral blood. The sequence was collected from a woman in her forties or fifties with acute or convalescent COVID-19.

CDR3 DNA: TGTGCCAGCAGCCCCCCTGGCAGGGGCGCTGAAGCTTTCTTT. This codes for CASSPPGRGAEAFF. The rearrangement links TRBV5-6 to TRBJ1-1; D may be TRBD1 (6 bases). V was clipped by 4 bases and J by 6 bases, with 16 bases between them. CDR3 length: 14 residues. Germline V lookup: CDR1 SGHDT, CDR2 YYEEEE.